This TCR beta chain appears in the sequencing data of a study of blood T cell repertoires in COVID-19. Authors' data handling: Cell counts per sample came from amplifying reference gene primers. Here immunoSEQ multiplex PCR was the method, and the copy in TCRdb shows in-frame clones only, minus some. V and J calls and clone size come straight from that table; D and trimming were deduced from the DNA. The sample has about 280,000 clones, about nine tenths seen once. This CDR3 spans 19 amino acids. From germline, CDR1 is SQVTM and CDR2 ANQGSEA. The V gene end was trimmed by 0 bases and the J gene end by 8 bases; junction bases not matched to a gene: 18. Participant ages covered about 18 to 89 years across around 25 US areas. Cohort allocation depended upon clinical history that participants reported. In Cohort 3, a recovered donor had either two negative PCRs, clearance, or symptom resolution.

Material for sequencing was PBMCs or T cells enriched from blood (not recorded which). V gene TRBV29-1 combines with J gene TRBJ2-1; 11 bases are shared with TRBD2. This sequence originates from a woman aged 55-75 years who had recovered from COVID-19. The CDR3 nucleotides are TGCAGCGTTGAAGACCCACTAGCGGGGGAGCACAGAAGGGGGGATGAGCAGTTCTTC. Translated, it gives CSVEDPLAGEHRRGDEQFF.